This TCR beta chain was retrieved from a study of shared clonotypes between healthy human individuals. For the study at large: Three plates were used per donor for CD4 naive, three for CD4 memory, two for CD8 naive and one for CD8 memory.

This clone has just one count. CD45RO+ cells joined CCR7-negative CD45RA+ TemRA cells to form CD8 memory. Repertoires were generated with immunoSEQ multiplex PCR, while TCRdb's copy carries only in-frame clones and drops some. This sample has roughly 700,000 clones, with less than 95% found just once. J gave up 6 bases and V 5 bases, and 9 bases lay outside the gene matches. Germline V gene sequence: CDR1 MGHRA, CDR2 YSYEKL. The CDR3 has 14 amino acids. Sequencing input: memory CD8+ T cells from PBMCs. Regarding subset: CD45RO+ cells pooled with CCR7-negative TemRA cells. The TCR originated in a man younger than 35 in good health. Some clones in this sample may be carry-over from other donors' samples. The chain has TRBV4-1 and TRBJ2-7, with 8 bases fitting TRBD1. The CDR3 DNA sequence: TGCGCCAGCAGCTTCCGGACAGGGAGTCCCGAGCAGTACTTC. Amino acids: CASSFRTGSPEQYF.